Listed here are 2 T cell receptor beta chains from one sample, sequenced in a study of breast tumors, draining lymph nodes, adjacent tissues. TCRdb re-derived calls from the multiplex PCR reads in MiXCR, one entry per CDR3 protein. The sample has over 200,000 distinct CDR3 sequences; about 32% are singletons. Samples came from axillary lymph nodes draining the breast cancer. The material sequenced was axillary lymph node tissue. The receptors shown here come from a female donor with breast cancer. Some clones in this sample may be carry-over from other donors' samples.

This clonotype showed up many times. This chain links TRBV5-5 with TRBJ2-7, with 11 nucleotides matching TRBD1. From germline, CDR1 is SGHKS and CDR2 YYEKEE (reference sequence). The J segment lost 0 bases and the V segment lost 4 bases, leaving 3 bases of the junction unmatched. The length of the CDR3 is 15 residues. The CDR3 region is CASSGGQGVSYEQYF. As DNA, the CDR3 is TGTGCCAGCAGCGGGGGACAGGGGGTCTCCTACGAGCAGTACTTC.

In regard to this clonotype: At one end, the junction sequence differs from germline, possibly due to a read error. J is TRBJ2-3 and V is TRBV20-1; D is possibly TRBD2 (6 bases). This CDR3 region has 11 residues. Germline CDR1 and CDR2: DFQATT and SNEGSKA (reference sequence). The CDR3 loop is CSARDWGGDDF. In DNA, the CDR3 is TGCAGTGCTAGAGATTGGGGCGGGGACGATTTT.